Below are 2 T cell receptor beta chains sequenced from a single sample in a study of blood T cell repertoires in COVID-19. TCRdb's table, derived via immunoSEQ multiplex PCR, lists solely in-frame clones and lacks some. The data contain approximately 210,000 clones, roughly 81% of them seen just once; the ten biggest clones take up approximately 8.1%. Sequenced material: peripheral blood. Receptors were obtained from a woman aged 50 to 60 with active or convalescent COVID-19.

The gene calls are TRBV5-1 and TRBJ1-1, with TRBD1 as a possible D gene (6 bases). The CDR3 extends over 15 amino acids. Looked up from germline, CDR1 is SGHRS and CDR2 is YFSETQ. Trimming left V 8 bases short and J 5 bases short, with 22 bases between. The CDR3 DNA reads TGCGCCAGTCGCCCGGGACACGAAGTTATTACTGAAGCTTTCTTT. This translates into CASRPGHEVITEAFF.

The chain employs TRBV9 and TRBJ2-2, with 8 positions matching TRBD1. Unmatched junction bases numbered 9, after V lost 4 bases and J lost 7 bases. Germline V lookup: CDR1 SGDLS, CDR2 YYNGEE. The CDR3 is 15 amino acids. Here the CDR3 DNA reads TGTGCCAGCAGCCCGAGGGACAGGAGAATCGGGGAGCTGTTTTTT. Translating it yields CASSPRDRRIGELFF.